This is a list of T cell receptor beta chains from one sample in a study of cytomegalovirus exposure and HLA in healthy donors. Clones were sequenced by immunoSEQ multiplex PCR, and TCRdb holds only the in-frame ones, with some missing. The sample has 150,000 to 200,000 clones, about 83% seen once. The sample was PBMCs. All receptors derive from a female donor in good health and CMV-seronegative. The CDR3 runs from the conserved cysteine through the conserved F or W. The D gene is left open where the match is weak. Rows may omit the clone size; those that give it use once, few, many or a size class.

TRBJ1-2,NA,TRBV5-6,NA,CASSLGGGGSNYGYTF,TGTGCCAGCAGCCTTGGAGGCGGGGGATCGAACTATGGCTACACCTTC
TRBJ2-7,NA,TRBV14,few,CASSHHARDIIYEQYF,TGTGCCAGCAGCCACCATGCCCGGGACATAATCTACGAGCAGTACTTC
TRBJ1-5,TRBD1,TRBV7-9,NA,CSSSLGTGGGNQPQHF,TGTTCCAGCAGCTTAGGAACAGGGGGAGGCAATCAGCCCCAGCATTTT
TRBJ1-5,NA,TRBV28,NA,CASTDRQTNQPQHF,TGTGCCAGCACCGACAGACAGACGAATCAGCCCCAGCATTTT
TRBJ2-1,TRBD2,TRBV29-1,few,CSTRTSDEQFF,TGCAGCACCCGGACTAGCGATGAGCAGTTCTTC
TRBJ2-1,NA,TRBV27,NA,CASSPRTAYNEQFF,TGTGCCAGCAGTCCCAGGACTGCCTACAATGAGCAGTTCTTC
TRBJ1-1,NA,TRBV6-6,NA,CASSSTGSTEAFF,TGTGCCAGCAGTTCTACAGGGAGCACTGAAGCTTTCTTT
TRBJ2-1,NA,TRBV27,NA,CASWGGGRYNEQFF,TGTGCCAGCTGGGGGGGCGGACGCTACAATGAGCAGTTCTTC
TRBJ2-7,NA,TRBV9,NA,CASSVATGGYEQYF,TGTGCCAGCAGCGTAGCTACTGGGGGGTACGAGCAGTACTTC
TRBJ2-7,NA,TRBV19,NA,CASSIEDGAYEQYF,TGTGCCAGTAGTATTGAGGACGGGGCCTACGAGCAGTACTTC
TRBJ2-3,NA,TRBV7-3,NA,CASIEKRDTQYF,TGTGCCAGCATAGAGAAGAGGGATACGCAGTATTTT
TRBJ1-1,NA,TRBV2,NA,CASSVVLTNTEAFF,TGTGCCAGCAGTGTTGTACTCACGAACACTGAAGCTTTCTTT
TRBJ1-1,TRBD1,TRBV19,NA,CASSLWGTGEAFF,TGTGCCAGTAGTCTATGGGGGACAGGGGAAGCTTTCTTT
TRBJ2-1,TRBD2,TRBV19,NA,CASSIGGTNNEQFF,TGTGCCAGTAGTATCGGGGGGACGAATAATGAGCAGTTCTTC
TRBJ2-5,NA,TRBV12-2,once,CASRLALQGGEETQYF,TGTGCAAGTCGCTTAGCGTTACAGGGGGGGGAGGAGACCCAGTACTTC
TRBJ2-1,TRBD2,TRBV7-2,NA,CASSIGTSSYNEQFF,TGTGCCAGCAGCATCGGGACTAGCTCCTACAATGAGCAGTTCTTC
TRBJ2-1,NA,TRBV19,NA,CASSTLSSYNEQFF,TGTGCCAGCTCTACCCTGAGCTCCTACAATGAGCAGTTCTTC
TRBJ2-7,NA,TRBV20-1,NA,CSARDVGEQYF,TGCAGTGCTAGAGATGTCGGGGAGCAGTACTTC
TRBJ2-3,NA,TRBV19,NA,CASSMVRLALSTDTQYF,TGTGCCAGTAGTATGGTAAGGCTAGCCCTCAGCACAGATACGCAGTATTTT
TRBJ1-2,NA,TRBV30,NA,CAWSPPGANYGYTF,TGTGCCTGGAGCCCTCCAGGGGCTAACTATGGCTACACCTTC
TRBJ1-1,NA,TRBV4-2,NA,CASSQPGRREAFF,TGTGCCAGCAGCCAACCAGGGAGGAGAGAAGCTTTCTTT
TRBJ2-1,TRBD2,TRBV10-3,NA,CAISYKGTSGGYNEQFF,TGTGCCATCAGCTACAAGGGGACTAGCGGGGGTTACAATGAGCAGTTCTTC
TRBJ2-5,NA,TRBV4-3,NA,CASSPGQFGTQYF,TGCGCCAGCAGCCCAGGACAGTTTGGGACCCAGTACTTC